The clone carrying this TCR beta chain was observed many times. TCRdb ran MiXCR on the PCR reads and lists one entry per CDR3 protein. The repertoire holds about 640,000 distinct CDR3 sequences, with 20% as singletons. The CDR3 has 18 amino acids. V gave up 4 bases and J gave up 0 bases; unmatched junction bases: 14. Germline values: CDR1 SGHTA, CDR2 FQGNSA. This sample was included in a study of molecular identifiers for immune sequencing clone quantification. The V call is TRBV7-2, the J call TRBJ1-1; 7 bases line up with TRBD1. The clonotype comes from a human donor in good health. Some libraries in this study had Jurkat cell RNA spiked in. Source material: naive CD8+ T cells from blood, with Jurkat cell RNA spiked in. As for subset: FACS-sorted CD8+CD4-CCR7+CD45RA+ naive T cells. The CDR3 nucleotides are TGTGCCAGCAGCTACTTATCAGGGACAGCCATCCTGAACACTGAAGCTTTCTTT. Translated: CASSYLSGTAILNTEAFF.